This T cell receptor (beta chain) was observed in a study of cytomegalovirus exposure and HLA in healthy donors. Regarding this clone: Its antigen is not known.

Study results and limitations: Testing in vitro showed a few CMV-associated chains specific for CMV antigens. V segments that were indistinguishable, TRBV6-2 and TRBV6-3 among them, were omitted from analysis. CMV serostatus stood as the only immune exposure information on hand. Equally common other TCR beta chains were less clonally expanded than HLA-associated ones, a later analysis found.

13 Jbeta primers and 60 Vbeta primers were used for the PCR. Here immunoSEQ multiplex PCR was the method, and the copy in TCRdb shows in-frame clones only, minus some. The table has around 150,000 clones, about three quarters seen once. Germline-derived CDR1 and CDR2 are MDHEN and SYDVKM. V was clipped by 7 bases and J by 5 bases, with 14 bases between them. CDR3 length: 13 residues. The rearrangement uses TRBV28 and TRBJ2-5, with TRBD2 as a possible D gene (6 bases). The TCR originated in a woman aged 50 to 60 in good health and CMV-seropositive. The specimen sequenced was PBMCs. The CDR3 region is CASNPGGRETQYF. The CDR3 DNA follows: TGTGCCAGCAATCCCGGGGGAAGGGAGACCCAGTACTTC.